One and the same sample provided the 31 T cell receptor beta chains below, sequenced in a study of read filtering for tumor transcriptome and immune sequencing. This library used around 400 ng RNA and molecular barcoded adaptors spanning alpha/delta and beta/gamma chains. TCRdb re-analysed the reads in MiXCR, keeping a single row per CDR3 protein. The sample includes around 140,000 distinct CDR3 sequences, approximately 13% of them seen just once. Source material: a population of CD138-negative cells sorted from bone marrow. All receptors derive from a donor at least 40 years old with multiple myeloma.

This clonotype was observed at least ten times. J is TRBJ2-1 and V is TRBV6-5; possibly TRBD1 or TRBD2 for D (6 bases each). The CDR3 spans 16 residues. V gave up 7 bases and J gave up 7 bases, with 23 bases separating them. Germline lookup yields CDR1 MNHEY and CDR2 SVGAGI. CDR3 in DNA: TGTGCCAGCAATTCCCGGGGGACTGGGACATGGAATGAGCAGTTCTTC. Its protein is CASNSRGTGTWNEQFF.

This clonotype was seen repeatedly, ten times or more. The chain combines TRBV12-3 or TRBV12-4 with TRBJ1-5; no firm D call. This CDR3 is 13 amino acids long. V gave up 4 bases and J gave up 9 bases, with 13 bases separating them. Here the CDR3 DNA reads TGTGCCAGCAGTTCCTCCCTGGGGTTGCCCCAGCATTTT. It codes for CASSSSLGLPQHF.

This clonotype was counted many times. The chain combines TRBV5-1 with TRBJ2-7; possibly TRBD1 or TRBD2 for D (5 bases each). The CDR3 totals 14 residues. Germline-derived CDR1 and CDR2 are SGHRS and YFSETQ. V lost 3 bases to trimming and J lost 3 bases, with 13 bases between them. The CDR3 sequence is CASSSTGPYYEQYF. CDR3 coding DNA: TGCGCCAGCAGCTCCACGGGACCGTACTACGAGCAGTACTTC.

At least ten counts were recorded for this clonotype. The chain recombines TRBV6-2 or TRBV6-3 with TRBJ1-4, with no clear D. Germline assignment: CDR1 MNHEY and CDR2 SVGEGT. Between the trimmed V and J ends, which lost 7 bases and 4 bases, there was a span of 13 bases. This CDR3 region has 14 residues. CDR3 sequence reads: CASTLRGDNEKLFF. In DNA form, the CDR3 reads TGTGCCAGCACCCTACGTGGGGATAATGAAAAACTGTTTTTT.

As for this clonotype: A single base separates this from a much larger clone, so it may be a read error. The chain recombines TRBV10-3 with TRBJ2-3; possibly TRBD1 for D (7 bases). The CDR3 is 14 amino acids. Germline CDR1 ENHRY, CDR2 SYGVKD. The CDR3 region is CAIREGQSTDTRYF. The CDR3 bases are TGTGCCATCAGGGAGGGACAGAGCACAGATACGCGGTATTTT.

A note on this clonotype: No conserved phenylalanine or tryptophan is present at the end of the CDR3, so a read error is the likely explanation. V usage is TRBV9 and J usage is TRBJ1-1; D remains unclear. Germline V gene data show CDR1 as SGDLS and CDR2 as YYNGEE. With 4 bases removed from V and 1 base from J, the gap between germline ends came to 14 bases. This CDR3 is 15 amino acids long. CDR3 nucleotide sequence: TGTGCCAGCAGCCTCCCGCCGGAACGGAACACTGAAGCTTTCTCT. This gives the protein CASSLPPERNTEAFS.

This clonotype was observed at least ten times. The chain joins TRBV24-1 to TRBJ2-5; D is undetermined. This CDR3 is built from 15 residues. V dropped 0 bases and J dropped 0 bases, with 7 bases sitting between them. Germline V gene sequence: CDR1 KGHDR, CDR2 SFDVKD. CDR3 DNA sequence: TGTGCCACCAGTGATTTGTCGGCAGACCAAGAGACCCAGTACTTC. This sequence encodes CATSDLSADQETQYF.

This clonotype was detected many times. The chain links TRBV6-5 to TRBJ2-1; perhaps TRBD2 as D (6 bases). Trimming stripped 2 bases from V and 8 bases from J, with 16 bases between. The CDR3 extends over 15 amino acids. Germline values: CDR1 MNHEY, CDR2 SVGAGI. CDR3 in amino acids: CASSYMAGSGYEQFF. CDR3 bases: TGTGCCAGCAGTTACATGGCGGGAAGCGGGTATGAGCAGTTCTTC.

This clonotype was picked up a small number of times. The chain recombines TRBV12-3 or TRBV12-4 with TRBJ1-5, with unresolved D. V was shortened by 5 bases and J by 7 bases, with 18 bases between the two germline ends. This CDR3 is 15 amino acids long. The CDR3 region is CASSPTSGIGQPQHF. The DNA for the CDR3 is TGTGCCAGCAGTCCTACCTCAGGAATAGGACAGCCCCAGCATTTT.

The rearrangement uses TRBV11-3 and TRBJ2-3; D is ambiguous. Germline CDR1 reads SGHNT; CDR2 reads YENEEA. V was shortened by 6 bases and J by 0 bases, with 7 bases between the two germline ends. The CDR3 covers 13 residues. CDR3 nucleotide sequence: TGTGCCAGCAGTTCGGACAGCACAGATACGCAGTATTTT. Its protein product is CASSSDSTDTQYF.

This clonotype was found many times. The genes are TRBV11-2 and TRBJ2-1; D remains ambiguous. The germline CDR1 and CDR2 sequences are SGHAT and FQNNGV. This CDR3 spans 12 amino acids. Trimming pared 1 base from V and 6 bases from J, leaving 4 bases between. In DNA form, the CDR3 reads TGTGCCAGCAGCTTAGTTCCCAATGAGCAGTTCTTC. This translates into CASSLVPNEQFF.

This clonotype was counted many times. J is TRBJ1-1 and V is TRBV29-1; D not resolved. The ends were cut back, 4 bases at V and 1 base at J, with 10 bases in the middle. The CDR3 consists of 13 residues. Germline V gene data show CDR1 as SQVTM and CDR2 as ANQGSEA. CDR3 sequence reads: CSVAPGPNTEAFF. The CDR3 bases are TGCAGCGTTGCGCCAGGCCCGAACACTGAAGCTTTCTTT. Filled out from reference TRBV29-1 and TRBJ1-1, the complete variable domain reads SAVISQKPSRDICQRGTSLTIQCQVDSQVTMMFWYRQQPGQSLTLIATANQGSEATYESGFVIDKFPISRPNLTFSTLTVSNMSPEDSSIYLCSVAPGPNTEAFFGQGTRLTVV.

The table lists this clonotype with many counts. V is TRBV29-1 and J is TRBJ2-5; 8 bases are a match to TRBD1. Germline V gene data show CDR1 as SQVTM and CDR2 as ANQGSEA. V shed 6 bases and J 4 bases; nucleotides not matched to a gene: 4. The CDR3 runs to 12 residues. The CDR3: CSVATGGETQYF. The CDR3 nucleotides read TGCAGCGTAGCTACAGGGGGAGAGACCCAGTACTTC.

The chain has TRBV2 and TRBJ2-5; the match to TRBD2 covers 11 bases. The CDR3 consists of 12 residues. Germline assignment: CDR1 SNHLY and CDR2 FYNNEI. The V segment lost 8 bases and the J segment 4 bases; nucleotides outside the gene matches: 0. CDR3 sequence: CASGTSGETQYF. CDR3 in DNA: TGTGCCAGCGGGACTAGCGGAGAGACCCAGTACTTC.

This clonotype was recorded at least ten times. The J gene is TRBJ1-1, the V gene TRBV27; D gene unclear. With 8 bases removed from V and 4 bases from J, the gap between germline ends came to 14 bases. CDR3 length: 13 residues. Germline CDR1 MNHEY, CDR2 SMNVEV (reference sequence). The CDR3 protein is CASGSIPITEAFF. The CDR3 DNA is TGTGCCAGCGGATCGATTCCGATCACTGAAGCTTTCTTT.

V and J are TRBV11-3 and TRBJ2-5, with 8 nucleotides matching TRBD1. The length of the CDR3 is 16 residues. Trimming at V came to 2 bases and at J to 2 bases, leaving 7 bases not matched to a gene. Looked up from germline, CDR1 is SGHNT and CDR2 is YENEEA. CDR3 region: CASSLFKGTGQETQYF. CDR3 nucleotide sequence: TGTGCCAGCAGCTTATTCAAGGGGACAGGACAAGAGACCCAGTACTTC.

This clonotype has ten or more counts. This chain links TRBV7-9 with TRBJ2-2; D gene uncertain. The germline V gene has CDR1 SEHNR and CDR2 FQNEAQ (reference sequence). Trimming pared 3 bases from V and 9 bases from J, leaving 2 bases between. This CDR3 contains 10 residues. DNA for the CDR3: TGTGCCAGCAGCTTCAGGGAGCTGTTTTTT. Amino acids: CASSFRELFF.

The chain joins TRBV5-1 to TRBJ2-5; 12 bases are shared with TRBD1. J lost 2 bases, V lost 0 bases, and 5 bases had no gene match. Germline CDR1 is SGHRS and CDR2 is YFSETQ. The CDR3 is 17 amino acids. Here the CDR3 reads CASSLAGTGGAQETQYF. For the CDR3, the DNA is TGCGCCAGCAGCTTGGCGGGGACAGGGGGCGCTCAAGAGACCCAGTACTTC.

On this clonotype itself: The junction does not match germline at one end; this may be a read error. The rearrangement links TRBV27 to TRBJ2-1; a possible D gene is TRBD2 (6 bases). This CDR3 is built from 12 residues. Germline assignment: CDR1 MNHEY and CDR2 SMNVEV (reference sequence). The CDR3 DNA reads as TGTCCCAGCAGTTTAGCGGTCAATGAGCAGTTCTTC. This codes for CPSSLAVNEQFF.

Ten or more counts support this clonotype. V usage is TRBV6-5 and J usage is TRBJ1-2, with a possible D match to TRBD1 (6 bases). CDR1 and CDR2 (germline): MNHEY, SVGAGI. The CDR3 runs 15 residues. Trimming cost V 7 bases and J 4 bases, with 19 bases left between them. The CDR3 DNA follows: TGTGCCAGCACCCCCCTAAGGGGGGGGCTCTATGGCTACACCTTC. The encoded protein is CASTPLRGGLYGYTF.

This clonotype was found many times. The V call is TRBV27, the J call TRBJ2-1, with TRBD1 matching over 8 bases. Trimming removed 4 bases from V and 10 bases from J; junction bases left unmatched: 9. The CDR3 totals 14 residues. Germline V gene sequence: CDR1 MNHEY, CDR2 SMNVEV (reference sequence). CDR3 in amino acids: CASSSSPGGPEQFF. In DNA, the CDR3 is TGTGCCAGCAGTTCCAGCCCAGGGGGCCCGGAGCAGTTCTTC.

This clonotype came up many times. The CDR3 DNA reads TGTGCCAGCAGGACTTCAGGGGGCGCCGGCAATCAGCCCCAGCATTTT. Translated, it gives CASRTSGGAGNQPQHF. The V and J genes are TRBV2 and TRBJ1-5; 8 bases agree with TRBD1. The CDR3 sequence is 16 residues long. Trimming took 6 bases from V and 2 from J; bases not matched to a gene: 9. Germline V gene sequence: CDR1 SNHLY, CDR2 FYNNEI.

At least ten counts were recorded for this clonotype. The CDR3: CASSYRGRSTDTQYF. CDR3 nucleotides: TGTGCCAGCAGTTATCGCGGGAGGAGCACAGATACGCAGTATTTT. This chain connects TRBV6-5 to TRBJ2-3, with 8 bases lining up with TRBD2. The CDR3 sequence is 15 residues long. CDR1 and CDR2 (germline): MNHEY, SVGAGI. J lost 0 bases, V lost 3 bases, and 2 bases had no gene match.

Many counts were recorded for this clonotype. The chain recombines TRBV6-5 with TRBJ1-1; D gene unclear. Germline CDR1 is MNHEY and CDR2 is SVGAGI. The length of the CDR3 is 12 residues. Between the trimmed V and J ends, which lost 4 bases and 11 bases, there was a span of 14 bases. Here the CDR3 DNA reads TGTGCCAGCAGTTCGGTCCCGACCGGGGCTTTCTTT. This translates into CASSSVPTGAFF.

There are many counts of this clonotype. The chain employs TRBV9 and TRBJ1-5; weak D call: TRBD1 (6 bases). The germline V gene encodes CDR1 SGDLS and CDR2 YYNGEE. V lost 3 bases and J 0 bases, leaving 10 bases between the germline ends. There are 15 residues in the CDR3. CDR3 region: CASSAGADSNQPQHF. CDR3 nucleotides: TGTGCCAGCAGCGCAGGGGCCGATAGCAATCAGCCCCAGCATTTT. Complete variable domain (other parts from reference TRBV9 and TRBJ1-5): DSGVTQTPKHLITATGQRVTLRCSPRSGDLSVYWYQQSLDQGLQFLIQYYNGEERAKGNILERFSAQQFPDLHSELNLSSLELGDSALYFCASSAGADSNQPQHFGDGTRLSIL.

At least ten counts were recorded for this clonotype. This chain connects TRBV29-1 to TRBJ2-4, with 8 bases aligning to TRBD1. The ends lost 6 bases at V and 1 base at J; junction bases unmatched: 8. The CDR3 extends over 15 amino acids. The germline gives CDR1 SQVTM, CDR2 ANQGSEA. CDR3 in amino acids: CSVGQGGWAKNIQYF. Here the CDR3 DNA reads TGCAGCGTCGGACAGGGAGGATGGGCCAAAAACATTCAGTACTTC.

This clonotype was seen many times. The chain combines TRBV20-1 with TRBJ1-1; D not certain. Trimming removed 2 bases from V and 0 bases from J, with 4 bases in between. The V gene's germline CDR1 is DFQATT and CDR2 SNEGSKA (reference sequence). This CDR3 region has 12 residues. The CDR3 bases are TGCAGTGCTAGACGTATGAACACTGAAGCTTTCTTT. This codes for CSARRMNTEAFF.

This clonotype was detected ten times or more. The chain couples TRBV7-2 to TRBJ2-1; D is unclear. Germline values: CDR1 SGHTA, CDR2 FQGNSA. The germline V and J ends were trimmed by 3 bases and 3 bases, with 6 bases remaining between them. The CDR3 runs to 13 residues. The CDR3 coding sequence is TGTGCCAGCAGCTTTGGGCTCTACAATGAGCAGTTCTTC. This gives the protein CASSFGLYNEQFF.

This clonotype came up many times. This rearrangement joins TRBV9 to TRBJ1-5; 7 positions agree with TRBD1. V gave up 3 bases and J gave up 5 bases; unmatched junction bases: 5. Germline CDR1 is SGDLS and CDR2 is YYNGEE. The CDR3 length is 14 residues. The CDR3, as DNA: TGTGCCAGCAGCGCTGACAGGGCCCATCAGCCCCAGCATTTT. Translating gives CASSADRAHQPQHF.

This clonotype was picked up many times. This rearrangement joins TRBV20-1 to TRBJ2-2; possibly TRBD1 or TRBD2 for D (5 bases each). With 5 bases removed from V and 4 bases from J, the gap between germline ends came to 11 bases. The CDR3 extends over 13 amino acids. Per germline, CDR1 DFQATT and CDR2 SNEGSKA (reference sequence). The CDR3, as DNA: TGCAGTGCTTTTGGGACGTTCACCGGGGAGCTGTTTTTT. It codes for CSAFGTFTGELFF.

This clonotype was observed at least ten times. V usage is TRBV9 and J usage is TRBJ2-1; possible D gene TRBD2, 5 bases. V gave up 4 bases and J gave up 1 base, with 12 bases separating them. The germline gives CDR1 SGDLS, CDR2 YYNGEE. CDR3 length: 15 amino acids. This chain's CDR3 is CASSSADSSYNEQFF. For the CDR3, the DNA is TGTGCCAGCAGCTCGGCGGACTCTTCCTACAATGAGCAGTTCTTC.